A selection of T cell receptor beta chains follows, all from one sample in a study of cytomegalovirus exposure and HLA in healthy donors. Method: immunoSEQ multiplex PCR; TCRdb's copy keeps in-frame clones and lacks some. The data show under 300,000 clones, about 93% seen once. The source material was PBMCs. The receptors were gathered from a girl between 2 and 10 years old in good health and CMV-seronegative. The CDR3 runs from the conserved cysteine through the conserved F or W. A D gene is named only where the DNA matches it firmly. Clone size is not always given. Where it is, it says once, few, many or a class for expanded clones.

clone_size,d_call,v_call,cdr3_length,j_call,cdr3_nt,cdr3_aa
-,TRBD2,TRBV10-3,17,TRBJ2-2,TGTGCCATCAAGGCTCAGTCGGGGGGGGTCGACACCGGGGAGCTGTTTTTT,CAIKAQSGGVDTGELFF
once,TRBD2,TRBV29-1,14,TRBJ2-5,TGCAGCGTTGACTCCCTAGCGGGACAAGAGACCCAGTACTTC,CSVDSLAGQETQYF
-,TRBD2,TRBV7-9,15,TRBJ2-2,TGTGCCAGCAGCTTAGCGAGCGGGAGCACCGGGGAGCTGTTTTTT,CASSLASGSTGELFF
-,-,TRBV11-2,17,TRBJ2-1,TGTGCCAGCAGCTTACCCGACTGGAGGAGCTCCTACAATGAGCAGTTCTTC,CASSLPDWRSSYNEQFF
-,-,TRBV30,15,TRBJ2-5,TGTGCCTGGAGTGTAGGGGTAGGAGGGAGGATTTCCCAGTACTTC,CAWSVGVGGRISQYF
-,-,TRBV5-4,14,TRBJ1-3,TGTGCCAGCAGCAATACAGGGTCTGCGAACACCATATATTTT,CASSNTGSANTIYF
-,TRBD2,TRBV5-1,15,TRBJ2-3,TGCGCCAGCAGCTTGACTAGCGGATACACAGATACGCAGTATTTT,CASSLTSGYTDTQYF
-,-,TRBV30,14,TRBJ2-7,TGTGCCTGGGTCACTCCACAGGGATCGAGCGAGCAGTACTTC,CAWVTPQGSSEQYF
-,TRBD2,TRBV28,17,TRBJ2-5,TGTGCCAGCACCCTTGGGGCGGGGGGCCACCTCCAAGAGACCCAGTACTTC,CASTLGAGGHLQETQYF
-,-,TRBV11-3,13,TRBJ2-7,TGTGCCAGCAGCGCGGGACCTTCCTACGAGCAGTACTTC,CASSAGPSYEQYF
-,TRBD1,TRBV6-5,15,TRBJ2-7,TGTGCCAGCAACTCAGGACAGGACCATCTTTACGAGCAGTACTTC,CASNSGQDHLYEQYF
-,-,TRBV18,14,TRBJ1-1,TGTGCCAGCTCACTGGGGCAGGCTAACACTGAAGCTTTCTTT,CASSLGQANTEAFF
-,-,TRBV4-1,13,TRBJ2-7,TGCGCCAGCAGCCAAGCCAGGGGCTACGAGCAGTACTTC,CASSQARGYEQYF
-,-,TRBV7-3,14,TRBJ2-2,TGTGCCAGCAGCTTAGGACAGTTGGCCGGGGAGCTGTTTTTT,CASSLGQLAGELFF
once,-,TRBV5-4,16,TRBJ2-7,TGTGCCAGCAGCCCCGGGACACCGAGAAACCCATACGAGCAGTACTTC,CASSPGTPRNPYEQYF
few,TRBD1,TRBV28,14,TRBJ1-2,TGTGCCAGCAGTTTACAGGGGGCTAACTATGGCTACACCTTC,CASSLQGANYGYTF
-,-,TRBV29-1,15,TRBJ1-1,TGCAGCGTTGAAGATATGTGGACTAGGGGCACTGAAGCTTTCTTT,CSVEDMWTRGTEAFF
once,-,TRBV6-5,14,TRBJ1-1,TGTGCCAGCCAGGGTCTCGGGTTGAACACTGAAGCTTTCTTT,CASQGLGLNTEAFF
-,TRBD1,TRBV10-3,13,TRBJ1-1,TGTGCCATCAGTGACCCCCGACAGGGCGAAGCTTTCTTT,CAISDPRQGEAFF
-,-,TRBV30,13,TRBJ1-1,TGTGCCTGGAGTCTCTCCTCGGGCACTGAAGCTTTCTTT,CAWSLSSGTEAFF
-,-,TRBV28,14,TRBJ2-6,TGTGCCAGCATTTCAGGGGAAGGGGCCAACGTCCTGACTTTC,CASISGEGANVLTF
-,-,TRBV7-8,13,TRBJ1-1,TGTGCCAGCAGCTCCAGGGGTGGCACTGAAGCTTTCTTT,CASSSRGGTEAFF
-,TRBD1,TRBV7-9,13,TRBJ1-2,TGTGCCAGCAGCTGGACAGGGCGGGGTGGCTACACCTTC,CASSWTGRGGYTF
-,TRBD2,TRBV5-4,14,TRBJ2-7,TGTGCCAGCAGGCTAGCGGGAGGCCCCCACGAGCAGTACTTC,CASRLAGGPHEQYF
-,TRBD2,TRBV27,15,TRBJ2-1,TGTGCCAGCAGTCAGATCGGGGGGGGCCCATATGAGCAGTTCTTC,CASSQIGGGPYEQFF
-,TRBD2,TRBV6-5,14,TRBJ2-5,TGTGCCAGCAGCTCAGCGGGATTGGGAGAGACCCAGTACTTC,CASSSAGLGETQYF
-,TRBD1,TRBV28,13,TRBJ2-7,TGTGCCGGTCGGAGGACAGGCAACTACGAGCAGTACTTC,CAGRRTGNYEQYF
-,-,TRBV29-1,18,TRBJ2-3,TGCAGCGCCAGGAACCGGGACAGGCTAAGGGAGGGCCCAGATACGCAGTATTTT,CSARNRDRLREGPDTQYF
-,TRBD1,TRBV2,15,TRBJ2-7,TGTGCCAGCAGAGATCGGACAGGGGGTTCACACGAGCAGTACTTC,CASRDRTGGSHEQYF
-,TRBD1,TRBV19,12,TRBJ1-2,TGTGCCAGGACAGGGGAGGACTATGGCTACACCTTC,CARTGEDYGYTF